These 8 T cell receptor beta chains were sequenced from one sample in a study of CD8 T cells in Susac syndrome. RNA in amounts of roughly 0.5 to 1 ug was reverse transcribed with random hexamers. TCRdb itself ran the immunoSEQ multiplex PCR reads through MiXCR, one entry per CDR3 protein. The sample shows roughly 130,000 distinct CDR3 sequences, around 94% of them seen only once. Sequenced input: CD8+ T cells from PBMCs. The origin of the receptors is a human donor with Susac syndrome.

The chain uses TRBV6-1 and TRBJ2-1; TRBD1 might be the D (6 bases). The V gene's germline CDR1 is MNHNS and CDR2 SASEGT. The germline V and J ends were trimmed by 6 bases and 0 bases, with 15 bases remaining between them. The CDR3 loop spans 16 amino acids. The CDR3 DNA sequence: TGTGCCAGCAGCCGGTTCGGGACAAGCTCCTACAATGAGCAGTTCTTC. This translates into CASSRFGTSSYNEQFF.

The genes are TRBV4-3 and TRBJ2-1, with 7 bases identical to TRBD2. This CDR3 contains 15 residues. With V trimmed by 1 base and J by 4 bases, 4 bases remained unmatched. Germline values: CDR1 LGHNA, CDR2 YSLEER. DNA of the CDR3: TGCGCCAGCAGCCAAGTCCGGGGGGAGTACAATGAGCAGTTCTTC. Its protein product is CASSQVRGEYNEQFF.

The V and J genes are TRBV20-1 and TRBJ2-3; 10 bases match TRBD2. The junction had 7 bases not matched to a gene; V was cut back by 5 bases and J by 2 bases. The CDR3 runs to 15 residues. The V gene's germline CDR1 is DFQATT and CDR2 SNEGSKA (reference sequence). Here the CDR3 DNA reads TGCAGTGCTCCCCGCCTAGCGGGGGACACAGATACGCAGTATTTT. It specifies CSAPRLAGDTDTQYF.

The chain uses TRBV27 and TRBJ1-2; D possibly corresponds to TRBD1 (6 bases). The CDR3 is made up of 12 amino acids. V lost 5 bases and J lost 5, with 9 bases in between. The germline V gene has CDR1 MNHEY and CDR2 SMNVEV (reference sequence). The chain's CDR3 is CASSLRGYGYTF. CDR3 bases: TGTGCCAGCAGTCTTAGGGGGTATGGCTACACCTTC.

In this sample, this clonotype turned up once. This sequence joins TRBV12-3 or TRBV12-4 and TRBJ2-3; no definite D call. The germline V and J ends were trimmed by 4 bases and 0 bases, with 14 bases remaining between them. This CDR3 is 16 amino acids long. For the CDR3, the DNA is TGTGCCAGCAGTTCCTTCGAACAGACGAGCACAGATACGCAGTATTTT. Encoded protein: CASSSFEQTSTDTQYF.

The chain couples TRBV27 to TRBJ2-5; 7 bases are a match to TRBD1. Germline values: CDR1 MNHEY, CDR2 SMNVEV (reference sequence). The J segment lost 3 bases and the V segment lost 6 bases, leaving 7 bases of the junction unmatched. This CDR3 is built from 14 residues. The CDR3 loop is CASSRLQGEETQYF. CDR3 coding DNA: TGTGCCAGCAGCCGCCTCCAGGGGGAAGAGACCCAGTACTTC.

The chain joins TRBV9 to TRBJ2-1; D possibly corresponds to TRBD1 (5 bases). Deletions cut 3 bases from V and 8 bases from J, with 18 bases between. Per germline, CDR1 SGDLS and CDR2 YYNGEE. The CDR3 sequence is 15 residues long. The CDR3 coding sequence is TGTGCCAGCAGCGCGGTGGGCTCTAGGGGCGATGAGCAGTTCTTC. It translates to CASSAVGSRGDEQFF. Full variable domain (outside the CDR3, taken from reference TRBV9 and TRBJ2-1): DSGVTQTPKHLITATGQRVTLRCSPRSGDLSVYWYQQSLDQGLQFLIQYYNGEERAKGNILERFSAQQFPDLHSELNLSSLELGDSALYFCASSAVGSRGDEQFFGPGTRLTVL.

The CDR3 here is CATSAGYNEQFF. CDR3 in DNA: TGTGCCACCAGCGCAGGGTACAATGAGCAGTTCTTC. The chain combines TRBV24-1 with TRBJ2-1, with D possibly TRBD1 on 5 matching bases. The length of the CDR3 is 12 residues. The V end was cut by 7 bases, the J end by 4 bases, with 7 bases between. From germline, CDR1 is KGHDR and CDR2 SFDVKD.